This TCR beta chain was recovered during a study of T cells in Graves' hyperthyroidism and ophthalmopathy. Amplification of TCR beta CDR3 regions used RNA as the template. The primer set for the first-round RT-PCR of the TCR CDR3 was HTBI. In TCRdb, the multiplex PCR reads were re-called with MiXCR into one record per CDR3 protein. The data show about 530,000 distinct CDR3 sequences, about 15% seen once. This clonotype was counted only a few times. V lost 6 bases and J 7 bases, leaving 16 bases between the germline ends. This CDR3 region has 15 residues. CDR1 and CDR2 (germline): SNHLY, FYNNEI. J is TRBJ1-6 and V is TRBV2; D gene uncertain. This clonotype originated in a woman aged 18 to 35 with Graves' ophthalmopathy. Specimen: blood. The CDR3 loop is CASSPGPARNSPLHF. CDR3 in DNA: TGTGCCAGCAGCCCCGGACCAGCTAGGAATTCACCCCTCCACTTT.